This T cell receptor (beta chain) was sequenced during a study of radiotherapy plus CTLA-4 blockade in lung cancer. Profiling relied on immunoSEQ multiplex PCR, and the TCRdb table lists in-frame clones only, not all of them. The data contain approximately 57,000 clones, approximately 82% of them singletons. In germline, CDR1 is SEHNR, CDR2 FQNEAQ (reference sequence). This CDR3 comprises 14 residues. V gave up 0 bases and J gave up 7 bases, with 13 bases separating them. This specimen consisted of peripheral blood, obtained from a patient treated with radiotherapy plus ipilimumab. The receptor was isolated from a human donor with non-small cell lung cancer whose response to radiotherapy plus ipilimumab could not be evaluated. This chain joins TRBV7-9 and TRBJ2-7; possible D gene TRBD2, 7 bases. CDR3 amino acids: CASSLAGGAGEQYF. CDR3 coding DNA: TGTGCCAGCAGCTTAGCGGGGGGGGCCGGGGAGCAGTACTTC. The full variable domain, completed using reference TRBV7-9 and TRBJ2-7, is DTGVSQNPRHKITKRGQNVTFRCDPISEHNRLYWYRQTLGQGPEFLTYFQNEAQLEKSRLLSDRFSAERPKGSFSTLEIQRTEQGDSAMYLCASSLAGGAGEQYFGPGTRLTVT.